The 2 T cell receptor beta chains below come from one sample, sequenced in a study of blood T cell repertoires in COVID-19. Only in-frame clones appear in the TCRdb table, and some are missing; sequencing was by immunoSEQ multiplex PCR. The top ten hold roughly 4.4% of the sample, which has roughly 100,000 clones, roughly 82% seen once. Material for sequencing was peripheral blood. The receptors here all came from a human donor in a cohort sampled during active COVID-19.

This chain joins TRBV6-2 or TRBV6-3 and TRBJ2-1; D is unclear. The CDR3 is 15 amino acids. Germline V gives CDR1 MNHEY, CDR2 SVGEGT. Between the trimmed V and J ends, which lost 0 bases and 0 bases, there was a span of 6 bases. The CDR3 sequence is CASSYSRSSYNEQFF. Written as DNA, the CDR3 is TGTGCCAGCAGTTACTCACGGAGCTCCTACAATGAGCAGTTCTTC.

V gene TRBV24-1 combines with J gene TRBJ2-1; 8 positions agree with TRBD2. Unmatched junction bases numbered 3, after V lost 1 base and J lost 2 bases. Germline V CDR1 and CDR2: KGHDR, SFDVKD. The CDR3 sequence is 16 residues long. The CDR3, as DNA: TGTGCCACCAGTGATTTTGCGCGGGGGGCCTACAATGAGCAGTTCTTC. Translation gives CATSDFARGAYNEQFF.